This TCR beta chain was observed in a study of response to subunit inactivated influenza vaccine. CDR1 is MNHEY, CDR2 SVGEGT, per germline. V was pared by 4 bases and J by 2 bases, with 17 bases between. This CDR3 is built from 16 residues. TCRdb reprocessed the RT-PCR reads via MiXCR and lists one record per CDR3 protein. There are some 190,000 distinct CDR3 sequences in the sample; approximately 15% occur only once, and roughly 25% lies in the top ten. The sample holds many counts of this clonotype. The receptor was isolated from a man aged 50-60 years who received an inactivated influenza vaccine. This chain links TRBV6-2 or TRBV6-3 with TRBJ2-5; no firm D call. The material was CD8+ T cells sorted from PBMCs, obtained 4 to 6 days after vaccination. CDR3 residues: CASSSTVITVQETQYF. CDR3 bases: TGTGCCAGCAGTTCCACGGTCATCACTGTTCAAGAGACCCAGTACTTC.